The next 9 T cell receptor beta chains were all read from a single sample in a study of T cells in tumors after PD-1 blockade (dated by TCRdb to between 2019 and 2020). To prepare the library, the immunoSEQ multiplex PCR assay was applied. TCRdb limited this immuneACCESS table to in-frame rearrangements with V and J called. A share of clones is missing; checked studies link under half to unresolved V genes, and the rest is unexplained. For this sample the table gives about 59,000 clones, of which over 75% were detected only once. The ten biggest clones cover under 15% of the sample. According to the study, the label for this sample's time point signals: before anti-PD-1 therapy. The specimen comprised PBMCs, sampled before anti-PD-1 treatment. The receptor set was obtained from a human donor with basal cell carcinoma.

The CDR3 DNA is TGTGCCTGGAGTTGGGCCGCAGATACGCAGTATTTT. Amino acids: CAWSWAADTQYF. The chain uses TRBV30 and TRBJ2-3; D not resolved. CDR3 length equals 12 residues. In germline, CDR1 is GTSNPN, CDR2 SVGIG (reference sequence). V was pared by 2 bases and J by 4 bases, with 7 bases between.

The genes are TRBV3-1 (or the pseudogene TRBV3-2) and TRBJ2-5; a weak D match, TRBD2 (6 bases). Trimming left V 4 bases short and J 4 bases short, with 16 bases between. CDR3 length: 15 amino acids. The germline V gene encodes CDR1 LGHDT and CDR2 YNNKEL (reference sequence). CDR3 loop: CASSLRDFPRETQYF. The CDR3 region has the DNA TGTGCCAGCAGCCTAAGGGACTTCCCCCGAGAGACCCAGTACTTC.

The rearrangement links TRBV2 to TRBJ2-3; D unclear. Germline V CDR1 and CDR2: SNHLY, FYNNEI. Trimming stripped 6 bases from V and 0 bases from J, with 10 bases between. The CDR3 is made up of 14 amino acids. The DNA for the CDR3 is TGTGCCAGCAGCCCGGACGAGAGCACAGATACGCAGTATTTT. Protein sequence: CASSPDESTDTQYF.

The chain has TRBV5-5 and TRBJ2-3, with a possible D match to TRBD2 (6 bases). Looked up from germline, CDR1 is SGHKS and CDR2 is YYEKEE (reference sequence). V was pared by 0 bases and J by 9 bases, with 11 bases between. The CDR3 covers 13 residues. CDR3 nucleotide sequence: TGTGCCAGCAGCTTGGACGAGGGACTGACGCAGTATTTT. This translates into CASSLDEGLTQYF.

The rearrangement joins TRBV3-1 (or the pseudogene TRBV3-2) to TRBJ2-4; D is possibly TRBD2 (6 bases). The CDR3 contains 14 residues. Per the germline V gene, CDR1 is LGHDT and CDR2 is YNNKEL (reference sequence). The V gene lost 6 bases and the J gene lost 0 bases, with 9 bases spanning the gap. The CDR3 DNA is TGTGCCAGCAGTCCGGGGGTAGCCAAAAACATTCAGTACTTC. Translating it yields CASSPGVAKNIQYF.

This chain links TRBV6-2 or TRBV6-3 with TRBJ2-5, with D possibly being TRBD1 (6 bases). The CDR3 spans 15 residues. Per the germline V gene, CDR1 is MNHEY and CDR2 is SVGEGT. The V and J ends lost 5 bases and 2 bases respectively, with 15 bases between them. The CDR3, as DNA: TGTGCCAGCAGTAAAACAGGGATAGGGCAAGAGACCCAGTACTTC. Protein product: CASSKTGIGQETQYF.

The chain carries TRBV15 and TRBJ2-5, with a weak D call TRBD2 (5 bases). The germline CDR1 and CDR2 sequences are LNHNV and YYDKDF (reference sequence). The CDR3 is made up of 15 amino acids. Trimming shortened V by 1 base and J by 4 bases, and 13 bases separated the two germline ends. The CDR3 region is CATSRAGSEGETQYF. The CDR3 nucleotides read TGTGCCACCAGCAGAGCCGGGTCCGAGGGAGAGACCCAGTACTTC.

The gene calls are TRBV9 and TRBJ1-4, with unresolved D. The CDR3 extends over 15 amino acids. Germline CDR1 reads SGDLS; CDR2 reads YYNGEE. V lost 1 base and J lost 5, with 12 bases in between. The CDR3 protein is CASSVTPGENEKLFF. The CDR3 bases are TGTGCCAGCAGCGTAACCCCTGGGGAAAATGAAAAACTGTTTTTT.

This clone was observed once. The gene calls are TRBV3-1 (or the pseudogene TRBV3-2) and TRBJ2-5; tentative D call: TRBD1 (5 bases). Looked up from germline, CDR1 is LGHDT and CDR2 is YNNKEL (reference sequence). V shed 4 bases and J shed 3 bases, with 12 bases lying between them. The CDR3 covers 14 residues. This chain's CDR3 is CASSLSDTEETQYF. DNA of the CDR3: TGTGCCAGCAGCCTTTCGGACACCGAAGAGACCCAGTACTTC.